This TCR beta chain was documented in a study of response to subunit inactivated influenza vaccine. The CDR3 is 15 amino acids. Germline assignment: CDR1 DFQATT and CDR2 SNEGSKA (reference sequence). The V segment lost 3 bases and the J segment 7 bases; nucleotides outside the gene matches: 4. Study conclusions and caveats: Authors proposed each seasonal influenza vaccination draws in few new T cells.

As regards this clonotype: The antigen is unknown.

TCRdb used MiXCR to reprocess the RT-PCR reads, holding one entry per CDR3 protein. The table has about 620,000 distinct CDR3 sequences, around 11% seen once. The input for sequencing was PBMCs from blood, taken on the day of vaccination. The J gene is TRBJ2-1, the V gene TRBV20-1, with 15 nucleotides matching TRBD2. The sequence was obtained from a man aged 50-60 years who received an inactivated influenza vaccine. As DNA, the CDR3 is TGCAGTGCTAGGGAGGGACTAGCGGGAGGTAATGAGCAGTTCTTC. Translating gives CSAREGLAGGNEQFF.